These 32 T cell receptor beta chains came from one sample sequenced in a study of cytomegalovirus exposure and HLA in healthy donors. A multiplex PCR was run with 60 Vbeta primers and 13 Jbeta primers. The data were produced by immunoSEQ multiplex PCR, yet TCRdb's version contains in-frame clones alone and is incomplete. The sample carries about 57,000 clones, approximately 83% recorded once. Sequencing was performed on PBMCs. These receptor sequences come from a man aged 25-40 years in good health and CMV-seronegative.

CDR3 in amino acids: CASKKQATRQGASDTQYF. The CDR3 DNA reads TGTGCCAGTAAGAAACAGGCTACACGACAGGGGGCATCAGATACGCAGTATTTT. This chain connects TRBV19 to TRBJ2-3; TRBD1 agrees at 10 bases. The V and J ends lost 7 bases and 4 bases, in that order; junction bases with no gene match: 17. This CDR3 has 18 residues. CDR1 is LNHDA and CDR2 is SQIVND in the germline V gene (reference sequence).

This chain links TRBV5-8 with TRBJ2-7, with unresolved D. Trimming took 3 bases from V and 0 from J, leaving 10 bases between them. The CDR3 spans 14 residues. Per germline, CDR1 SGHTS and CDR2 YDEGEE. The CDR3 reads CASSSPTPSYEQYF. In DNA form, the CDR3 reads TGTGCCAGCAGCTCCCCAACACCCTCCTACGAGCAGTACTTC.

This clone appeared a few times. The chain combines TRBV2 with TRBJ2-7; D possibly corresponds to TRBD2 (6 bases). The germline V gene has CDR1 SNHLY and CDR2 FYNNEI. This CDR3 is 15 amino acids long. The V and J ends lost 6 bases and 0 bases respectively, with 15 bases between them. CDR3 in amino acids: CASRDYGISSYEQYF. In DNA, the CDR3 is TGTGCCAGCAGGGACTATGGAATCAGCTCCTACGAGCAGTACTTC.

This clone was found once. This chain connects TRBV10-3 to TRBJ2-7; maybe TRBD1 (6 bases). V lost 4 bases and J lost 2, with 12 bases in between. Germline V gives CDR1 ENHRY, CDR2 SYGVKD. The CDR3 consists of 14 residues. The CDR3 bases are TGTGCCATCAGTGGAACAGGGCAGGCCTACGAGCAGTACTTC. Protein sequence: CAISGTGQAYEQYF.

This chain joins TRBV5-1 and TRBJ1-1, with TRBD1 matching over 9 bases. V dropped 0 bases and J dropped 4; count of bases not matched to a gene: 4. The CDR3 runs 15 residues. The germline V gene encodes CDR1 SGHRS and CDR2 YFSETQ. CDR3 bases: TGCGCCAGCAGCTTGGTTAGACAGGGGGTCACTGAAGCTTTCTTT. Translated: CASSLVRQGVTEAFF.

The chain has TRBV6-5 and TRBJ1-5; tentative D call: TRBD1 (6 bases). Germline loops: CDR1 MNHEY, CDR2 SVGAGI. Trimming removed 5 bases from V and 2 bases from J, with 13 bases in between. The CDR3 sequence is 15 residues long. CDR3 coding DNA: TGTGCCAGCAGTCCACAGGGAAGGGGCAATCAGCCCCAGCATTTT. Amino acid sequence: CASSPQGRGNQPQHF.

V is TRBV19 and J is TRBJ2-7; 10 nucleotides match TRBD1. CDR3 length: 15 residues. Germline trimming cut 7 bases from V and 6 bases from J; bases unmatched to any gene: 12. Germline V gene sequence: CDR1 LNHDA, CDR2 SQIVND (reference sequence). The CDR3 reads CASTLTGTGVGEQYF. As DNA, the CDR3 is TGTGCCAGTACTCTTACCGGGACAGGGGTCGGCGAGCAGTACTTC.

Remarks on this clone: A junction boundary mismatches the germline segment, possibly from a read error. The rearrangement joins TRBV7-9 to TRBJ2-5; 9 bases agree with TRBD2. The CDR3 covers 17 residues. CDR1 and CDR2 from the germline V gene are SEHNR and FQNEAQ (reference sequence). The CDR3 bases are TGTTCCAGCAGGTTCCCCTTCGCTAGCGGGGTTTTAGAGACCCAGTACTTC. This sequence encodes CSSRFPFASGVLETQYF.

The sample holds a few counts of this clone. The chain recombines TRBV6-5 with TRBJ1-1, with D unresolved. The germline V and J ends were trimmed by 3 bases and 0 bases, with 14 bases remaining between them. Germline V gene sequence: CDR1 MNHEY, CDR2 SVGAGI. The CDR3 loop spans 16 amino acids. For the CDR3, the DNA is TGTGCCAGCAGTTATGGGCAGTCTAAAATGAACACTGAAGCTTTCTTT. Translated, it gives CASSYGQSKMNTEAFF.

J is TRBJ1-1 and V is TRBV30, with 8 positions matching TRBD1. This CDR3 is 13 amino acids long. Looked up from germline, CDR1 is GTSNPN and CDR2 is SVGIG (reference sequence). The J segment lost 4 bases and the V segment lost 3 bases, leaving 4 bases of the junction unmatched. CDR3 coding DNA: TGTGCCTGGAGCTCACAGGGGGGCACTGAAGCTTTCTTT. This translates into CAWSSQGGTEAFF.

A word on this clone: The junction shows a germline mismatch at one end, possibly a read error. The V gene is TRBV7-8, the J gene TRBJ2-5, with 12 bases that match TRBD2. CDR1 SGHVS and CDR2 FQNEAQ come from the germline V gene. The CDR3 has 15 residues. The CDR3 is CATRTSGTIQGTQYF. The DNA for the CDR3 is TGTGCCACTCGGACTAGCGGGACTATACAAGGGACCCAGTACTTC.

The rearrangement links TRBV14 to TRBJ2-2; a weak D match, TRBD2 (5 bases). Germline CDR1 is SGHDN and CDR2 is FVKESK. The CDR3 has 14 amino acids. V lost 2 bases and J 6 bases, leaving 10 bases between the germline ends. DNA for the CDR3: TGTGCCAGCAGCCAACGAGGGTTTCCCGGGGAGCTGTTTTTT. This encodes CASSQRGFPGELFF.

CDR3 loop: CASSGTGRRDQPQHF. The DNA for the CDR3 is TGTGCCAGTAGCGGGACAGGGAGGAGGGATCAGCCCCAGCATTTT. The chain employs TRBV19 and TRBJ1-5; TRBD1 matches at 9 bases. The germline CDR1 and CDR2 sequences are LNHDA and SQIVND (reference sequence). With 6 bases clipped from V and 5 bases from J, the junction kept 8 bases outside the gene matches. The CDR3 contains 15 residues.

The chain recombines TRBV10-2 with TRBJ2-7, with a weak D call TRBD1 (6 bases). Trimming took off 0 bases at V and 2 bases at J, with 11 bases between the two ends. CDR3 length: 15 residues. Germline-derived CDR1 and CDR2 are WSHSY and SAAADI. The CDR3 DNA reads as TGCGCCAGCAGTGAGTCTTGGGGGCTTACCTACGAGCAGTACTTC. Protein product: CASSESWGLTYEQYF.

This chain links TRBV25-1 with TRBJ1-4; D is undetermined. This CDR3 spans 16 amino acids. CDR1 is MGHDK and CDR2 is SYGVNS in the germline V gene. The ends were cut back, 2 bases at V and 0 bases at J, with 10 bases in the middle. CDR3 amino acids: CASSEGQVATNEKLFF. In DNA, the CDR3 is TGTGCCAGCAGTGAAGGCCAGGTGGCAACTAATGAAAAACTGTTTTTT.

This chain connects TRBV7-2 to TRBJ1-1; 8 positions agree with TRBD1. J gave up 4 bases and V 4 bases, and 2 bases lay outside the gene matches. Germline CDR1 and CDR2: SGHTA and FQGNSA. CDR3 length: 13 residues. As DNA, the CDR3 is TGTGCCAGCAGCTCGGGACAGGCCACTGAAGCTTTCTTT. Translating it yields CASSSGQATEAFF. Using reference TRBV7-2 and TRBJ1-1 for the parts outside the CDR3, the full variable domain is GAGVSQSPSNKVTEKGKDVELRCDPISGHTALYWYRQSLGQGLEFLIYFQGNSAPDKSGLPSDRFSAERTGGSVSTLTIQRTQQEDSAVYLCASSSGQATEAFFGQGTRLTVV.

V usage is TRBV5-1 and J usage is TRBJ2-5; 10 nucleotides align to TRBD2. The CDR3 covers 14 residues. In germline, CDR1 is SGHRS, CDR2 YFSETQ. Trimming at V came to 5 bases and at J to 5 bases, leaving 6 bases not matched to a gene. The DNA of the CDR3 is TGCGCCAGCAGGGAAGCGGGAGGGCTGGAGACCCAGTACTTC. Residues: CASREAGGLETQYF.

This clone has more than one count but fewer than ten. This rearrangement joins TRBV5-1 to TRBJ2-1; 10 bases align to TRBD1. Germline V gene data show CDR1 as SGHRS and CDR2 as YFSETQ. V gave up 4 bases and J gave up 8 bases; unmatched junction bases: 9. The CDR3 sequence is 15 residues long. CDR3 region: CASSKEGQGYDEQFF. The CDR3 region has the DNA TGCGCCAGCAGCAAGGAGGGACAGGGGTACGATGAGCAGTTCTTC.

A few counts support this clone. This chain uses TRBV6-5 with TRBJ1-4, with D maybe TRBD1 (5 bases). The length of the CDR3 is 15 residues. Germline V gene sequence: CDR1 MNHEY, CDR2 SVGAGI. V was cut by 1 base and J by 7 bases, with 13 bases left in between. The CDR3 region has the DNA TGTGCCAGCAGTTACTTCAGGGTATCCCCTGAAAAACTGTTTTTT. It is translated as CASSYFRVSPEKLFF.

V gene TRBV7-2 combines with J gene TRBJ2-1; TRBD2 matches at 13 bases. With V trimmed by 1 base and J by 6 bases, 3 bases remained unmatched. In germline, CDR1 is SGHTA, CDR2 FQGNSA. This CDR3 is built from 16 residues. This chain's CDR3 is CASSLVWTSGSNEQFF. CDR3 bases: TGTGCCAGCAGCTTAGTGTGGACTAGCGGGAGCAATGAGCAGTTCTTC.

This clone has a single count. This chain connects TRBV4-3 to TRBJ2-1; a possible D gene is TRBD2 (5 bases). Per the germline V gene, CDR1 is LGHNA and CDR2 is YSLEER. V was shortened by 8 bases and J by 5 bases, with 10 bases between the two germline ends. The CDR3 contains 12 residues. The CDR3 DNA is TGCGCCAGCCCCCCCGGGGACAATGAGCAGTTCTTC. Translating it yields CASPPGDNEQFF.

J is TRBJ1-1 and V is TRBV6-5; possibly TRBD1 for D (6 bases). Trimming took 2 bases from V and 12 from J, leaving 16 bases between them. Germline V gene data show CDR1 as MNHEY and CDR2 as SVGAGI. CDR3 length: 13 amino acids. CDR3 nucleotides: TGTGCCAGCAGTTACGGGGGCTCTCGGCAGACTTTCTTT. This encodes CASSYGGSRQTFF.

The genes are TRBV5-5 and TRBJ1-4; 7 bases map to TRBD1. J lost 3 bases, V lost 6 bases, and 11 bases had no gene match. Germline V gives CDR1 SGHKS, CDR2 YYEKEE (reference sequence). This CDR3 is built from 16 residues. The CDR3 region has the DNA TGTGCCAGCACCGCCGGGTTCGACAGGGCTAATGAAAAACTGTTTTTT. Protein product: CASTAGFDRANEKLFF.

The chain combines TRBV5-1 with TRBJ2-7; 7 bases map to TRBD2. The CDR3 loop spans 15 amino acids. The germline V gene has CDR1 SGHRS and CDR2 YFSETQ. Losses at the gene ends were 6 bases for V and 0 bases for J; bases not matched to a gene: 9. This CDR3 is CASTFGGSSSYEQYF. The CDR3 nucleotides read TGCGCCAGCACCTTCGGGGGGAGCAGCTCCTACGAGCAGTACTTC.

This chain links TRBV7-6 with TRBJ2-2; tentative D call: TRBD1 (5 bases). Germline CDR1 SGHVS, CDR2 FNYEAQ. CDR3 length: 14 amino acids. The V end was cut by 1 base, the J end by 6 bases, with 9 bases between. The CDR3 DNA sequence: TGTGCCAGCAGCTTAGACAGGTCCCCCGGGGAGCTGTTTTTT. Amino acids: CASSLDRSPGELFF.

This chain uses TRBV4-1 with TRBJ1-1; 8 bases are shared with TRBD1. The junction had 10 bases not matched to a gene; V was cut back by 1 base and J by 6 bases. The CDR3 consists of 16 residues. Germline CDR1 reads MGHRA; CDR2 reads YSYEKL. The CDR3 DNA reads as TGCGCCAGCAGCCAAGCTACCGGGACAGGAGGACCTGAAGCTTTCTTT. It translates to CASSQATGTGGPEAFF.

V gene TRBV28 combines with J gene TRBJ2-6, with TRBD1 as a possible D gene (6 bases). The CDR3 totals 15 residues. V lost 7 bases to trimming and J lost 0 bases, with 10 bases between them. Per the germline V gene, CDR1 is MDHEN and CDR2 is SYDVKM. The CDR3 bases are TGTGCCAGCACTACAGGGAGCTCTGGGGCCAACGTCCTGACTTTC. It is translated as CASTTGSSGANVLTF.

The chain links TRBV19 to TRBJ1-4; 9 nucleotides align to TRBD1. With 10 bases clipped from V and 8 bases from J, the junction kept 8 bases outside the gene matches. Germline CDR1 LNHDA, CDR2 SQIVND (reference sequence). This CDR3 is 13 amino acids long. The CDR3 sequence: CATGNRGREKLFF. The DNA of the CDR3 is TGTGCCACCGGAAACAGGGGGCGAGAAAAACTGTTTTTT.

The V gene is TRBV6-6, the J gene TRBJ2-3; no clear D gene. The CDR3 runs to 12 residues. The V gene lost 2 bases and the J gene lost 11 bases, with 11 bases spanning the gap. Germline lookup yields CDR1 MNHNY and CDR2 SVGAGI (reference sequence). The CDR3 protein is CASSYGQSWQYF. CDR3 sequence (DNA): TGTGCCAGCAGTTACGGGCAATCCTGGCAGTATTTT.

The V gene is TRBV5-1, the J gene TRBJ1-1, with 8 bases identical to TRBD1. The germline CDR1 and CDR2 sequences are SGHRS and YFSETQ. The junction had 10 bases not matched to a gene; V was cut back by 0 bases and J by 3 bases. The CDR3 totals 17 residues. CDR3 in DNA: TGCGCCAGCAGCTTGGTAGAGACAGGGGAGTGGGACACTGAAGCTTTCTTT. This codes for CASSLVETGEWDTEAFF.

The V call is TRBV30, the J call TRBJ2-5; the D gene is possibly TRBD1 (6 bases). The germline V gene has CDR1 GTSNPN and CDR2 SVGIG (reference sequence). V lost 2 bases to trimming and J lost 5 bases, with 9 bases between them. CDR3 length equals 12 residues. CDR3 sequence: CAWSNQGETQYF. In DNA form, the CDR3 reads TGTGCCTGGAGTAATCAGGGGGAGACCCAGTACTTC. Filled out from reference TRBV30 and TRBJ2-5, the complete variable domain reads SQTIHQWPATLVQPVGSPLSLECTVEGTSNPNLYWYRQAAGRGLQLLFYSVGIGQISSEVPQNLSASRPQDRQFILSSKKLLLSDSGFYLCAWSNQGETQYFGPGTRLLVL.

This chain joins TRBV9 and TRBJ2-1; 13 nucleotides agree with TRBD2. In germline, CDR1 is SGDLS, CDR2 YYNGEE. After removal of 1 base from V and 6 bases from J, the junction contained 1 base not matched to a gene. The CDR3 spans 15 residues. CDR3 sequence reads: CASSVTSGRGNEQFF. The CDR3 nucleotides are TGTGCCAGCAGCGTAACTAGCGGGAGGGGCAATGAGCAGTTCTTC.